The present T cell receptor (beta chain) was sequenced within a study of T cell responses to AZD1222 COVID-19 vaccine. The study, taken as a whole, reports: The donor group comprised mostly white British people and more females; the analysis possibly underestimated clonal diversity. Epitopes outside B.1.351 and B.1.1.7 mutated regions reportedly drew nearly half of spike TCRs. The study found vaccine-associated CD4 TCRs spanning spike, dominant at 160-218 and 743-854.

Comments on this clone: Antigen specificity is unknown.

Sequenced by immunoSEQ multiplex PCR; TCRdb stores in-frame clones only, minus some. The data contain 60,000 to 70,000 clones, roughly four fifths of them singletons. This CDR3 region has 12 residues. Germline loops: CDR1 SGDLS, CDR2 YYNGEE. V lost 4 bases and J lost 7, with 8 bases in between. This clonotype was sampled from an adult in good health. This chain connects TRBV9 to TRBJ2-2; a possible D gene is TRBD1 (5 bases). The source was peripheral blood, collected on day 0 of AZD1222 vaccination. The CDR3 loop reads CASSPDSGELFF. For the CDR3, the DNA is TGTGCCAGCAGCCCCGACAGCGGGGAGCTGTTTTTT.